Following are 26 T cell receptor beta chains from one sample sequenced in a study of CD8+CD57+ T cells in acquired aplastic anemia. Only patients with CD8+CD57+ cell expansion on flow cytometry were chosen for sequencing. TCR beta VDJ combinations and CDR3 sequences were profiled from genomic DNA. TCRdb analysed the reads with MiXCR anew, one entry per CDR3 protein. The data contain fewer than 300,000 distinct CDR3 sequences, 65% to 90% of them singletons. Sequencing input: sorted CD4+, CD8+, or CD8+CD57+ T cells (not recorded which) from PBMCs. These receptors came from a human donor with aplastic anemia.

V gene TRBV9 combines with J gene TRBJ1-6; D is ambiguous. This CDR3 spans 12 amino acids. CDR1 is SGDLS, CDR2 YYNGEE, per germline. Trimming cost V 4 bases and J 7 bases, with 6 bases left between them. CDR3 protein: CASSPANSPLHF. CDR3 in DNA: TGTGCCAGCAGCCCCGCGAATTCACCCCTCCACTTT.

This clonotype has only one observation. This sequence joins TRBV10-3 and TRBJ2-7; 12 nucleotides line up with TRBD2. Germline CDR1 reads ENHRY; CDR2 reads SYGVKD. With 3 bases clipped from V and 3 bases from J, the junction kept 3 bases outside the gene matches. This CDR3 contains 15 residues. CDR3 nucleotide sequence: TGTGCCATCAGTGACCGGACTAGCGGGGTCTACGAGCAGTACTTC. As protein: CAISDRTSGVYEQYF.

As for this clonotype: Relative to the germline gene, one junction end is altered; a read error may explain this. This chain connects TRBV10-2 to TRBJ2-3, with 11 nucleotides matching TRBD2. The CDR3 contains 17 residues. Germline loops: CDR1 WSHSY, CDR2 SAAADI. CDR3 nucleotides: TGTGCCAGCAGTAACCCTACACTAGCGGGAGTGACAGAAACGCAGTATTTT. Translating gives CASSNPTLAGVTETQYF.

This clonotype is a singleton in its sample. The DNA for the CDR3 is TGTGCCAGCACCTTAGCGGGAAACGCCGATACGCAGTATTTT. This codes for CASTLAGNADTQYF. The V and J genes are TRBV9 and TRBJ2-3; TRBD2 aligns across 8 bases. From germline, CDR1 is SGDLS and CDR2 YYNGEE. The CDR3 is 14 residues long. Trimming removed 6 bases from V and 6 bases from J; junction bases left unmatched: 9.

V is TRBV19 and J is TRBJ2-5; 7 bases line up with TRBD2. Germline V gene lookup returns CDR1 LNHDA and CDR2 SQIVND (reference sequence). J was trimmed by 9 bases and V by 6 bases; bases with no gene match: 16. The CDR3 runs 15 residues. In nucleotides, the CDR3 is TGTGCCAGTAGCTTAGCGGGCGGGTCCAACAATGCCCAGTACTTC. It codes for CASSLAGGSNNAQYF. Full variable domain (outside the CDR3, taken from reference TRBV19 and TRBJ2-5): DGGITQSPKYLFRKEGQNVTLSCEQNLNHDAMYWYRQDPGQGLRLIYYSQIVNDFQKGDIAEGYSVSREKKESFPLTVTSAQKNPTAFYLCASSLAGGSNNAQYFGPGTRLLVL.

For this clonotype: Mismatch with germline at one junction end may stem from a read error. The CDR3, as DNA: TGTGCCAGCAGCTTGGGCGGGGGACAGCGATCCCCCCTCTTT. This codes for CASSLGGGQRSPLF. The chain employs TRBV5-6 and TRBJ2-3; D possibly uses TRBD1 or TRBD2 (7 bases each). In germline, CDR1 is SGHDT, CDR2 YYEEEE. CDR3 size: 14 residues.

The chain combines TRBV7-9 with TRBJ1-1; 7 nucleotides agree with TRBD1. Trimming at V came to 6 bases and at J to 14 bases, leaving 21 bases not matched to a gene. CDR3 size: 15 residues. CDR1 is SEHNR and CDR2 is FQNEAQ in the germline V gene (reference sequence). CDR3 in amino acids: CASSSDLTGNTDPFF. The CDR3 bases are TGTGCCAGCAGTTCAGATCTGACAGGGAACACTGACCCGTTCTTT. The full variable domain, its missing parts supplied by reference TRBV7-9 and TRBJ1-1, is DTGVSQNPRHKITKRGQNVTFRCDPISEHNRLYWYRQTLGQGPEFLTYFQNEAQLEKSRLLSDRFSAERPKGSFSTLEIQRTEQGDSAMYLCASSSDLTGNTDPFFGQGTRLTVV.

The gene calls are TRBV12-3 or TRBV12-4 and TRBJ2-3; TRBD2 matches 9 bases. This CDR3 comprises 14 residues. V lost 6 bases, J lost 6 bases, and 7 bases stayed unmatched. CDR3 nucleotides: TGTGCCAGCAGACAAGCGGGAGGTCCCGATACGCAGTATTTT. Protein sequence: CASRQAGGPDTQYF.

This clonotype was detected only a few times. The chain combines TRBV7-2 with TRBJ2-1; TRBD2 aligns across 10 bases. From germline, CDR1 is SGHTA and CDR2 FQGNSA. Germline trimming cut 3 bases from V and 11 bases from J; bases unmatched to any gene: 13. There are 16 residues in the CDR3. CDR3 amino acids: CASSLPSGSGDTQQFF. CDR3 coding DNA: TGTGCCAGCAGCTTGCCTAGCGGGAGCGGAGATACGCAGCAGTTCTTC.

The chain carries TRBV7-3 and TRBJ2-3, with D perhaps TRBD1 (5 bases). The CDR3 is made up of 14 amino acids. Germline V lookup: CDR1 SGHTA, CDR2 FQGTGA. Trimming took off 8 bases at V and 6 bases at J, with 18 bases between the two ends. DNA for the CDR3: TGTGCCAGCTCAATACAGGCCAATCCCGATACGCAGTATTTT. Translated, it gives CASSIQANPDTQYF.

The V and J genes are TRBV7-8 and TRBJ2-7, with 7 bases lining up with TRBD2. The ends lost 2 bases at V and 4 bases at J; junction bases unmatched: 17. This CDR3 has 18 amino acids. Germline V gives CDR1 SGHVS, CDR2 FQNEAQ. In nucleotides, the CDR3 is TGTGCCAGCAGCTTACAGGGAGGTGGGACTACGCTGTCTTACGAGCAGTACGTC. Translation gives CASSLQGGGTTLSYEQYV.

The gene calls are TRBV2 and TRBJ2-7; D is perhaps TRBD1 or TRBD2 (5 bases each). Judging by the DNA end, TRBJ2-1 fits better; the J call may be wrong. There are 14 residues in the CDR3. CDR1 is SNHLY, CDR2 FYNNEI, per germline. The CDR3 nucleotides are TGTGCCAGCAGCGACCGGGGCCCAGATACGGAGCAGTTCTTC. Its translation: CASSDRGPDTEQFF.

This clonotype was counted ten times or more. CDR3 region: CASSLGGGETQYF. The CDR3 nucleotides are TGTGCCAGCAGCTTAGGGGGGGGAGAGACCCAGTACTTC. The chain employs TRBV7-2 and TRBJ2-5; 7 nucleotides agree with TRBD2. The CDR3 consists of 13 residues. With 1 base clipped from V and 4 bases from J, the junction kept 0 bases outside the gene matches. Looked up from germline, CDR1 is SGHTA and CDR2 is FQGNSA.

This clonotype turned up a few times. At one boundary the junction diverges from the germline segment, which might be a read error. This chain connects TRBV9 to TRBJ2-7; tentatively, D is TRBD2 (5 bases). This CDR3 has 12 amino acids. Germline V lookup: CDR1 SGDLS, CDR2 YYNGEE. CDR3 in DNA: TGTGCCATCAGCGCGGAGGACTACGAGCAGTACTTC. It is translated as CAISAEDYEQYF.

This sequence joins TRBV7-9 and TRBJ2-7; D uncertain. The V end lost 5 bases, the J end lost 1 base, and 24 bases lay between the germline ends. Germline assignment: CDR1 SEHNR and CDR2 FQNEAQ (reference sequence). The CDR3 sequence is 18 residues long. This CDR3 reads CASSHLRGSTALSYEQYV. CDR3 DNA sequence: TGTGCCAGCAGCCATCTTCGAGGCAGTACAGCCCTTTCCTACGAGCAGTACGTC.

The chain uses TRBV7-9 and TRBJ2-3; the match to TRBD2 covers 9 bases. CDR1 and CDR2 from the germline V gene are SEHNR and FQNEAQ (reference sequence). V dropped 3 bases and J dropped 11; count of bases not matched to a gene: 15. This CDR3 has 16 amino acids. The DNA of the CDR3 is TGTGCCAGCAGCTTCCTAGCGGGAACGACCTACGAGCAGCAGTATTTT. Its protein is CASSFLAGTTYEQQYF.

This clonotype was observed many times. The chain recombines TRBV4-1 with TRBJ1-2; 8 bases align to TRBD1. Trimming at V came to 2 bases and at J to 3 bases, leaving 11 bases not matched to a gene. The length of the CDR3 is 17 residues. The germline V gene has CDR1 MGHRA and CDR2 YSYEKL. In DNA, the CDR3 is TGCGCCAGCAGCCAAAGCGAGAGGACAGGGAAGGACTATGGCTACACCTTC. It codes for CASSQSERTGKDYGYTF.

This clonotype was observed a few times. The chain employs TRBV7-9 and TRBJ2-7; D is undetermined. Between the trimmed V and J ends, which lost 5 bases and 6 bases, there was a span of 14 bases. From germline, CDR1 is SEHNR and CDR2 FQNEAQ (reference sequence). CDR3 length: 13 residues. This chain's CDR3 is CASSRNEPTEQYF. The CDR3 DNA is TGTGCCAGCAGCCGGAACGAGCCTACCGAGCAGTACTTC.

Comment on this clonotype: The conserved final phenylalanine or tryptophan is absent from the CDR3, which likely points to a read error. The limits of the CDR3 on the DNA are not certain, so only TCRdb's listed CDR3 is given. This chain links TRBV2 with TRBJ2-6; TRBD1 was called by the table and not checked on the DNA. Germline V CDR1 and CDR2: SNHLY, FYNNEI. Inclusive of both ends, the CDR3 amounts to 16 amino acids. CDR3 amino acids: CASSVAYSNQPQHFGD.

Only a few counts were recorded for this clonotype. The V and J genes are TRBV24-1 and TRBJ2-3, with 9 bases matching TRBD2. Per germline, CDR1 KGHDR and CDR2 SFDVKD. V lost 6 bases to trimming and J lost 6 bases; unmatched junction nucleotides: 3. CDR3 length equals 13 residues. The CDR3 DNA is TGTGCCACCAGTCTTGGACTAGCGGATACGCAGTATTTT. This codes for CATSLGLADTQYF.

The chain links TRBV4-1 to TRBJ1-1; 8 bases match TRBD1. The V segment lost 6 bases and the J segment 6 bases; nucleotides outside the gene matches: 9. The CDR3 is 14 residues long. Germline V gene data show CDR1 as MGHRA and CDR2 as YSYEKL. CDR3 sequence (DNA): TGCGCCAGCAGTCACACAGGGGGAAGTGCTGAAGCTTTCTTT. This gives the protein CASSHTGGSAEAFF.

V is TRBV10-1 and J is TRBJ1-1; the match to TRBD1 covers 7 bases. Per germline, CDR1 WNHNN and CDR2 SYGVQD (reference sequence). The CDR3 sequence is 14 residues long. V was pared by 4 bases and J by 5 bases, with 7 bases of the junction left unmatched. The CDR3 protein is CASSAGRGLTEAFF. CDR3 DNA: TGCGCCAGCAGTGCCGGCAGGGGGTTAACTGAAGCTTTCTTT.

This clonotype was detected only a few times. The chain is built from TRBV24-1 and TRBJ1-5; TRBD1 matches at 8 bases. V lost 5 bases, J lost 7 bases, and 3 bases stayed unmatched. The CDR3 covers 13 residues. Per germline, CDR1 KGHDR and CDR2 SFDVKD. The CDR3 DNA is TGTGCCACCAGTGGGACAGGGCCCCAGCCCCAGCATTTT. This sequence encodes CATSGTGPQPQHF.

The V and J genes are TRBV9 and TRBJ1-1, with 10 bases that match TRBD1. Unmatched junction bases numbered 10, after V lost 4 bases and J lost 4 bases. The CDR3 spans 16 residues. Germline V CDR1 and CDR2: SGDLS, YYNGEE. CDR3: CASSPRTGGGGTEAFF. CDR3 nucleotide sequence: TGTGCCAGCAGCCCCAGGACAGGGGGAGGGGGCACTGAAGCTTTCTTT.

In the case of this clonotype: The CDR3 does not close with the conserved phenylalanine or tryptophan, likely indicating a read error. The chain employs TRBV7-2 and TRBJ2-3; D is possibly TRBD1 or TRBD2 (5 bases each). The V gene's germline CDR1 is SGHTA and CDR2 FQGNSA. The germline V and J ends were trimmed by 8 bases and 9 bases, with 18 bases remaining between them. The CDR3 sequence is 13 residues long. The CDR3 loop is CASGDEGNETQYS. The CDR3 DNA sequence: TGTGCCAGCGGGGACGAGGGCAACGAGACGCAGTATTCT.

This chain joins TRBV7-6 and TRBJ1-2, with TRBD1 identical over 7 bases. There are 16 residues in the CDR3. The V gene's germline CDR1 is SGHVS and CDR2 FNYEAQ. V was pared by 1 base and J by 10 bases, with 15 bases of the junction left unmatched. The CDR3 nucleotides are TGTGCCAGCAGCTTAGAGGGGGCAGGCCCTGAAGCTTTCTACACCTTC. Amino acid sequence: CASSLEGAGPEAFYTF.